This T cell receptor beta chain is drawn from a study of shared clonotypes between healthy human individuals. Study details: Donor ages ranged 18 to 49 years: a couple of women, a few men.

Authors' data handling: Junction-only sequences without quality scores came from ImmunoSEQ, so filtering differed. Profiled with immunoSEQ multiplex PCR; TCRdb holds only in-frame clones, not every one. Clone size and V and J calls were adopted from that table, with D and trimming inferred from the DNA. The table shows 980,000 or so clones, with over 60% occurring only once. The receptor comes from a man younger than 35 in good health. Sequencing input: memory CD4+ T cells sorted from blood. Subset in this sample: CD45RA-negative fraction.

CDR3 DNA: TGTGCCAGCTCACCGTCTCCGGGACAGCTAAGTTCAGATTCTAATTCACCCCTCCACTTT. Translation: CASSPSPGQLSSDSNSPLHF. The chain joins TRBV18 to TRBJ1-6; 7 nucleotides line up with TRBD1. Trimming at V came to 3 bases and at J to 6 bases, leaving 20 bases not matched to a gene. Germline CDR1 and CDR2: KGHSH and LQKENI. The CDR3 is 20 residues long.